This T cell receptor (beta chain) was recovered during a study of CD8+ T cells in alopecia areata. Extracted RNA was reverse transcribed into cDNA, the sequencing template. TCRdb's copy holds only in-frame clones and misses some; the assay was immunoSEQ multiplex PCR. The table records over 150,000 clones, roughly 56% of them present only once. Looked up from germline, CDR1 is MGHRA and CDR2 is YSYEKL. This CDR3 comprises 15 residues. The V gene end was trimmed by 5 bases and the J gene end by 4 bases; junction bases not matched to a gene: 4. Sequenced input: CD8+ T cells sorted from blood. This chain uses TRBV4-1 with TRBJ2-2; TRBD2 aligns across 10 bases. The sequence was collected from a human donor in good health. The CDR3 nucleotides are TGCGCCAGCAGCTTCCTAGCGGGGGCCACCGGGGAGCTGTTTTTT. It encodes CASSFLAGATGELFF.